These 9 T cell receptor beta chains were sequenced from one sample in a study of OX40 agonist ivuxolimab in advanced cancers. The repertoire was sequenced with immunoSEQ multiplex PCR; TCRdb's copy has only in-frame clones and lacks some. Of roughly 62,000 clones in the sample, 84% are singletons; the top ten hold 4.6%. The sample in question was CD4+ or CD8+ T cells sorted from blood, obtained in a trial of the OX40 agonist ivuxolimab. Every receptor here comes from an adult with an advanced solid tumor such as melanoma, head and neck, liver or kidney cancer.

The chain recombines TRBV4-1 with TRBJ1-4, with a tentative D call TRBD1 (5 bases). Trimming pared 2 bases from V and 8 bases from J, leaving 15 bases between. The CDR3 consists of 15 residues. CDR1 is MGHRA, CDR2 YSYEKL, per germline. The CDR3 region is CASSQPRARGEKLFF. The CDR3 coding sequence is TGCGCCAGCAGCCAACCCAGGGCCCGTGGCGAAAAACTGTTTTTT.

The chain uses TRBV5-8 and TRBJ1-5, with unresolved D. V dropped 0 bases and J dropped 5 bases, with 12 bases sitting between them. The CDR3 covers 15 residues. In germline, CDR1 is SGHTS, CDR2 YDEGEE. The CDR3 here is CASSLGVRSDQPQHF. The CDR3 DNA follows: TGTGCCAGCAGCTTGGGTGTCAGGTCGGATCAGCCCCAGCATTTT.

The chain links TRBV30 to TRBJ1-2, with 9 bases aligning to TRBD1. Germline CDR1 GTSNPN, CDR2 SVGIG (reference sequence). CDR3 size: 16 residues. With V trimmed by 0 bases and J by 6 bases, 11 bases remained unmatched. CDR3 loop: CAWSVPGTGRLDGYTF. DNA of the CDR3: TGTGCCTGGAGTGTCCCAGGGACAGGGCGTTTGGATGGCTACACCTTC.

A single count supports this clone. This chain uses TRBV5-5 with TRBJ2-7; the match to TRBD2 covers 14 bases. Per the germline V gene, CDR1 is SGHKS and CDR2 is YYEKEE (reference sequence). V lost 1 base and J lost 4; bases outside the gene matches: 13. The CDR3 spans 19 residues. The CDR3 bases are TGTGCCAGCAGCTTGAGATTAAGGGAGGGACTAGCGGGAGCGTACGAGCAGTACTTC. Its translation: CASSLRLREGLAGAYEQYF.

V usage is TRBV2 and J usage is TRBJ2-5, with TRBD2 matching 7 bases. The CDR3 extends over 14 amino acids. Germline loops: CDR1 SNHLY, CDR2 FYNNEI. CDR3 protein: CACGAHLAGETQYF. As DNA, the CDR3 is TGTGCGTGCGGGGCCCATTTAGCGGGAGAGACCCAGTACTTC.

The gene calls are TRBV18 and TRBJ1-1; possible D gene TRBD1, 6 bases. There are 15 residues in the CDR3. V was cut by 3 bases and J by 3 bases, with 14 bases left in between. The germline V gene encodes CDR1 KGHSH and CDR2 LQKENI. CDR3 DNA sequence: TGTGCCAGCTCACCGCCGACAGGAGCCCACACTGAAGCTTTCTTT. Translating it yields CASSPPTGAHTEAFF. The complete variable domain, with remaining parts taken from reference TRBV18 and TRBJ1-1, reads NAGVMQNPRHLVRRRGQEARLRCSPMKGHSHVYWYRQLPEEGLKFMVYLQKENIIDESGMPKERFSAEFPKEGPSILRIQQVVRGDSAAYFCASSPPTGAHTEAFFGQGTRLTVV.

The V gene is TRBV9, the J gene TRBJ1-6; no definite D call. CDR3 length: 14 residues. Germline-derived CDR1 and CDR2 are SGDLS and YYNGEE. The V gene lost 8 bases and the J gene lost 0 bases, with 9 bases spanning the gap. The CDR3, as DNA: TGTGCCAGTTCCGGGAGCTCCTATAATTCACCCCTCCACTTT. Translation gives CASSGSSYNSPLHF.

This CDR3 is CASSTWTGGINEQFF. CDR3 nucleotide sequence: TGTGCCAGCAGTACTTGGACAGGGGGCATTAATGAGCAGTTCTTC. The chain couples TRBV28 to TRBJ2-1, with TRBD1 identical over 11 bases. This CDR3 has 15 amino acids. CDR1 is MDHEN, CDR2 SYDVKM, per germline. V lost 5 bases and J lost 7; bases outside the gene matches: 7.

The CDR3 DNA reads as TGCGCCAGCAGTACCGGGACTAGCGCCTACGAGCAGTACTTC. It specifies CASSTGTSAYEQYF. The gene calls are TRBV10-1 and TRBJ2-7; TRBD2 matches 10 bases. Trimming took 5 bases from V and 2 from J; bases not matched to a gene: 3. The CDR3 runs to 14 residues. Germline V gives CDR1 WNHNN, CDR2 SYGVQD (reference sequence).